This T cell receptor (beta chain) appears in the sequencing data of a study of tumor-infiltrating lymphocytes in oesophageal squamous cell carcinoma. From the PCR reads, TCRdb called clonotypes with MiXCR, one entry per CDR3 protein. Of 15,000 to 25,000 distinct CDR3 sequences in the sample, approximately 39% were seen once. This clonotype came up many times. The germline gives CDR1 LNHDA, CDR2 SQIVND (reference sequence). The V and J ends lost 5 bases and 3 bases respectively, with 20 bases between them. CDR3 length: 17 amino acids. The source is a male donor with esophageal squamous cell carcinoma. This sequence joins TRBV19 and TRBJ2-4; D possibly corresponds to TRBD1 (6 bases). Sequenced sample: esophageal tumor tissue. The CDR3 protein is CASSASGWGQVKNIQYF. The CDR3 nucleotides are TGTGCCAGTAGTGCGTCCGGTTGGGGGCAAGTCAAAAACATTCAGTACTTC.